A selection of T cell receptor beta chains follows, all from one sample in a study of radiotherapy plus CTLA-4 blockade in lung cancer. TCRdb's copy holds only in-frame clones and misses some; the assay was immunoSEQ multiplex PCR. The sample contains about 45,000 clones, almost 65% of which appear only once. The sequencing here drew on peripheral blood, taken from a patient treated with radiotherapy plus ipilimumab. The receptors come from a human donor with non-small cell lung cancer who had a partial response to radiotherapy plus ipilimumab. Each CDR3 is given with its conserved first and last residue. Each record gives: V gene, D gene, J gene, clone size, CDR3 DNA, CDR3 protein. A D gene is named only where the DNA matches it firmly. For some rows the clone size is stated as once, few or many, or as a class when expanded; others skip it.

v_gene: TRBV6-1
d_gene: TRBD2
j_gene: TRBJ2-3
abundance: NA
CDR3nt: TGTGCCAGCAGTGACGGGACTAGCGGGGGGGCACGCGATACGCAGTATTTT
CDR3aa: CASSDGTSGGARDTQYF

v_gene: TRBV14
d_gene: NA
j_gene: TRBJ1-1
abundance: NA
CDR3nt: TGTGCCAGCGGGGAAACGTCGGGAAACACTGAAGCTTTCTTT
CDR3aa: CASGETSGNTEAFF

v_gene: TRBV13
d_gene: TRBD1
j_gene: TRBJ1-3
abundance: NA
CDR3nt: TGTGCCAGCAGCGCGCGACAGGGAAGAAGTGGAAACACCATATATTTT
CDR3aa: CASSARQGRSGNTIYF

v_gene: TRBV20-1
d_gene: NA
j_gene: TRBJ1-1
abundance: few
CDR3nt: TGCAGTGCTAGGGGCGACACTGAAGCTTTCTTT
CDR3aa: CSARGDTEAFF

v_gene: TRBV5-1
d_gene: TRBD1
j_gene: TRBJ1-1
abundance: NA
CDR3nt: TGCGCCAGCAGATCCAGACAGGGTTCTGAAGCTTTCTTT
CDR3aa: CASRSRQGSEAFF

v_gene: TRBV18
d_gene: NA
j_gene: TRBJ2-3
abundance: NA
CDR3nt: TGTGCCAGCTCATTCACGTCAGGGTCTGGGGGCACAGATACGCAGTATTTT
CDR3aa: CASSFTSGSGGTDTQYF

v_gene: TRBV5-1
d_gene: NA
j_gene: TRBJ1-1
abundance: NA
CDR3nt: TGCGCCAGCAGCTTGGGCCAGGGGTACACTGAAGCTTTCTTT
CDR3aa: CASSLGQGYTEAFF

v_gene: TRBV7-3
d_gene: TRBD1
j_gene: TRBJ1-1
abundance: few
CDR3nt: TGTGCCAGCAGCTCCTACAGCAGGGGGGTGACTGAAGCTTTCTTT
CDR3aa: CASSSYSRGVTEAFF

v_gene: TRBV5-4
d_gene: NA
j_gene: TRBJ1-2
abundance: many
CDR3nt: TGTGCCAGCAGCTTCTTTCAGGGGTACTATGGCTACACCTTC
CDR3aa: CASSFFQGYYGYTF

v_gene: TRBV27
d_gene: TRBD2
j_gene: TRBJ2-1
abundance: NA
CDR3nt: TGTGCCAGCAGTAACCTGAAGGCGGGGGACGTAGTTGAGCAGTTCTTC
CDR3aa: CASSNLKAGDVVEQFF

v_gene: TRBV28
d_gene: TRBD2
j_gene: TRBJ2-3
abundance: NA
CDR3nt: TGTGCCAGCAGCTCCCCGGCTAGCGGAACCTACACAGATACGCAGTATTTT
CDR3aa: CASSSPASGTYTDTQYF

v_gene: TRBV4-3
d_gene: TRBD1
j_gene: TRBJ2-7
abundance: few
CDR3nt: TGCGCCAGCAGCCGTGGACCGGGACAGGGGGCCTACGAGCAGTACTTC
CDR3aa: CASSRGPGQGAYEQYF

v_gene: TRBV6-1
d_gene: NA
j_gene: TRBJ1-5
abundance: NA
CDR3nt: TGTGCCAGCAGTGAATTCGAGGTCCCCCTAAATCAGCCCCAGCATTTT
CDR3aa: CASSEFEVPLNQPQHF

v_gene: TRBV7-8
d_gene: TRBD2
j_gene: TRBJ2-1
abundance: NA
CDR3nt: TGTGCCAGCAGCTTAGATACTCGACTAGCGGGGGGACGTAACAATGAGCAGTTCTTC
CDR3aa: CASSLDTRLAGGRNNEQFF